The 10 T cell receptor beta chains in this list originate from one sample, sequenced in a study of breast tumors, draining lymph nodes, adjacent tissues listed by TCRdb under 2016. Lymph node samples were obtained from the axillary draining lymph nodes of breast cancer patients. The protocol used for the library was multiplex PCR. Sequencing took place on an Illumina HiSeq 2000. Through fastp at Q25 and MiXCR, TCRdb rebuilt clones from the public reads, retaining in-frame beta chains. When rows share a CDR3 protein, they turn into one entry using the most common DNA and genes. This sample lists about 230,000 distinct CDR3 sequences; approximately 29% were detected once. The ten largest make up 1.4% of the sample. Sequencing used axillary lymph node tissue. The receptors here all came from a female donor with breast cancer. Some clones in this sample may be carry-over from other donors' samples.

V and J are TRBV19 and TRBJ1-5, with 9 bases matching TRBD1. With 7 bases clipped from V and 0 bases from J, the junction kept 7 bases outside the gene matches. The CDR3 is made up of 16 amino acids. Germline V gives CDR1 LNHDA, CDR2 SQIVND (reference sequence). As DNA, the CDR3 is TGTGCCAGTAACGACAGGGGGGCATATAGCAATCAGCCCCAGCATTTT. This sequence encodes CASNDRGAYSNQPQHF. Drawing the rest from reference TRBV19 and TRBJ1-5, the complete variable domain is DGGITQSPKYLFRKEGQNVTLSCEQNLNHDAMYWYRQDPGQGLRLIYYSQIVNDFQKGDIAEGYSVSREKKESFPLTVTSAQKNPTAFYLCASNDRGAYSNQPQHFGDGTRLSIL.

The CDR3 loop is CATSASSLMTGNEQFF. CDR3 nucleotide sequence: TGTGCCACCAGTGCCAGCAGCTTAATGACAGGCAATGAGCAGTTCTTC. The chain has TRBV24-1 and TRBJ2-1, with D possibly being TRBD1 (6 bases). V gave up 5 bases and J gave up 6 bases, with 19 bases separating them. CDR1 is KGHDR, CDR2 SFDVKD, per germline. The CDR3 consists of 16 residues.

This sequence joins TRBV12-3 or TRBV12-4 and TRBJ1-4; 8 nucleotides match TRBD1. The CDR3 has 18 residues. Trimming removed 5 bases from V and 5 bases from J; junction bases left unmatched: 16. The CDR3 here is CASSPRGGQGIGNEKLFF. The CDR3 nucleotides read TGTGCCAGCAGTCCCCGGGGAGGACAGGGAATTGGCAATGAAAAACTGTTTTTT.

This clonotype was found many times. With a much larger clone just one base away, this may be a read error. The genes are TRBV20-1 and TRBJ1-4; 8 bases line up with TRBD1. This CDR3 region has 15 residues. Germline V gene lookup returns CDR1 DFQATT and CDR2 SNEGSKA (reference sequence). The CDR3 protein is CGARRSGTGGEKLFF. DNA for the CDR3: TGCGGTGCTAGACGATCCGGGACAGGAGGTGAAAAACTGTTTTTT.

This clonotype occurred many times. The rearrangement joins TRBV3-1 to TRBJ2-5; TRBD2 aligns across 11 bases. There are 14 residues in the CDR3. The V and J ends lost 6 bases and 5 bases, in that order; junction bases with no gene match: 5. Germline CDR1 and CDR2: LGHDT and YNNKEL (reference sequence). The CDR3 region is CASRDSGRGETQYF. The CDR3 DNA is TGTGCCAGCAGGGATAGCGGGAGGGGGGAGACCCAGTACTTC.

The chain carries TRBV6-1 and TRBJ1-6; D unclear. Deletions cut 2 bases from V and 9 bases from J, with 11 bases between. The CDR3 runs 14 residues. Germline V gene sequence: CDR1 MNHNS, CDR2 SASEGT. In DNA form, the CDR3 reads TGTGCCAGCAGTGAAACGCGGGCTGGTTCACCCCTCCACTTT. Protein: CASSETRAGSPLHF.

V gene TRBV27 combines with J gene TRBJ1-1; D not resolved. Per germline, CDR1 MNHEY and CDR2 SMNVEV (reference sequence). The germline V and J ends were trimmed by 6 bases and 0 bases, with 11 bases remaining between them. This CDR3 has 14 residues. The CDR3 loop is CASSPGYMNTEAFF. The CDR3 region has the DNA TGTGCCAGCAGCCCCGGTTACATGAACACTGAAGCTTTCTTT.

This clonotype has at least ten counts. This sequence joins TRBV7-8 and TRBJ2-1; TRBD2 aligns across 14 bases. V trimming: 5 bases; J trimming: 9 bases; junction bases outside the gene matches: 9. CDR1 SGHVS and CDR2 FQNEAQ come from the germline V gene. The CDR3 runs 16 residues. The CDR3 spells CASSPPGLAGVVEQFF. CDR3 nucleotides: TGTGCCAGCAGCCCACCGGGACTAGCGGGAGTGGTTGAGCAGTTCTTC.

The gene calls are TRBV7-2 and TRBJ1-5; 9 bases map to TRBD1. Germline V gene data show CDR1 as SGHTA and CDR2 as FQGNSA. This CDR3 is 17 amino acids long. CDR3 in amino acids: CAPLRATTGGGNQPQHF. The CDR3 DNA follows: TGTGCTCCGCTGCGGGCGACGACAGGGGGAGGCAATCAGCCCCAGCATTTT.

This clonotype has ten or more counts. The chain couples TRBV20-1 to TRBJ2-1, with 8 nucleotides matching TRBD1. CDR1 is DFQATT and CDR2 is SNEGSKA in the germline V gene (reference sequence). V dropped 1 base and J dropped 1; count of bases not matched to a gene: 6. This CDR3 has 16 residues. This chain's CDR3 is CSARARQGLSYNEQFF. The CDR3 DNA sequence: TGCAGTGCTAGAGCAAGACAGGGGTTATCCTACAATGAGCAGTTCTTC.